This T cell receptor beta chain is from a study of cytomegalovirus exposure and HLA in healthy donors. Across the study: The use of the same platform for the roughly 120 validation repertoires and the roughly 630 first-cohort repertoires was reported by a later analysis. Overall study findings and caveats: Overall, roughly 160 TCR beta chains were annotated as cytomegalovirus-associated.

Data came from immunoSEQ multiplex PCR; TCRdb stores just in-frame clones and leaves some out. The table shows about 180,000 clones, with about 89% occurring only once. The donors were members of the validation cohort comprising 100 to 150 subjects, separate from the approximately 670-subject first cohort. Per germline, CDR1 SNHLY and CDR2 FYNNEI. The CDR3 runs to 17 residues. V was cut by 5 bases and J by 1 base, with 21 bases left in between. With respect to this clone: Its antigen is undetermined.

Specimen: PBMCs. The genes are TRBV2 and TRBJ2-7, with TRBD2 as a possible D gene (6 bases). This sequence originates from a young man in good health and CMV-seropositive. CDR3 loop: CASSPDGRAGPSYEQYF. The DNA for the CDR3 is TGTGCCAGCAGTCCTGATGGTCGAGCGGGTCCTTCCTACGAGCAGTACTTC.